This T cell receptor (beta chain) was documented in a study of cytomegalovirus exposure and HLA in healthy donors. Whole-study findings and limits: Usually a TCR sequence was rare, but some public TCRs were found in many donors.

Comments on this clone: What it binds is not known.

PCR used 60 Vbeta primers and 13 Jbeta primers. Clones were read by immunoSEQ multiplex PCR, and TCRdb kept only the in-frame ones, dropping some. The sample shows some 33,000 clones, about 60% of them seen only once. The CDR3 sequence is 13 residues long. V was cut by 6 bases and J by 4 bases, with 13 bases left in between. The germline gives CDR1 MNHEY, CDR2 SMNVEV (reference sequence). Source material: PBMCs. The chain joins TRBV27 to TRBJ2-7; weak D call: TRBD1 (6 bases). This TCR was recovered from a man between 45 and 60 years old in good health and CMV-seropositive. The chain's CDR3 is CASRPTGRYEQYF. The CDR3 nucleotides are TGTGCCAGCAGACCGACAGGCCGTTACGAGCAGTACTTC.